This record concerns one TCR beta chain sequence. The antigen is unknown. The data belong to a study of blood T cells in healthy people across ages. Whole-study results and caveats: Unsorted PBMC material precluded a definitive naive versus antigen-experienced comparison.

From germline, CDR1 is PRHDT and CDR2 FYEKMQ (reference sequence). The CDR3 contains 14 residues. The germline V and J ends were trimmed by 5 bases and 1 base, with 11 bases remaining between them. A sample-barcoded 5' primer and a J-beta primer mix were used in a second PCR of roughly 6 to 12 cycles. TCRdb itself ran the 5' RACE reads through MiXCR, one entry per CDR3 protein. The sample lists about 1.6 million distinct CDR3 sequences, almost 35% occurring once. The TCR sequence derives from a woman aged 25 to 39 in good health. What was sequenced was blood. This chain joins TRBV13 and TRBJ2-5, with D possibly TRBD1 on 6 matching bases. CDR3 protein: CASSRRGIQETQYF. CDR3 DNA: TGTGCCAGCAGCCGCAGGGGAATCCAAGAGACCCAGTACTTC.